The 13 T cell receptor beta chains given below trace back to one sample, sequenced in a study of identical twins. Each CDR3 protein gets one entry after TCRdb re-called the 5' RACE reads with MiXCR. The sample includes approximately 220,000 distinct CDR3 sequences, roughly 7.5% seen only once; the top ten take about 1.8%. A further study also used this sample, focusing on yellow fever vaccine responses in identical twins.

The sequenced sample was memory (CD45RO+) T cells sorted from blood. The receptors were gathered from a woman aged 18 to 35 in good health.

This clonotype came up a few times. This rearrangement joins TRBV7-2 to TRBJ2-1; 12 bases fit TRBD2. Looked up from germline, CDR1 is SGHTA and CDR2 is FQGNSA. The CDR3 sequence is 17 residues long. The junction had 7 bases not matched to a gene; V was cut back by 0 bases and J by 7 bases. CDR3 amino acids: CASSLAGLAGMINEQFF. The CDR3 coding sequence is TGTGCCAGCAGCTTAGCCGGACTAGCGGGAATGATAAATGAGCAGTTCTTC. Full variable domain (remainder filled in from reference TRBV7-2 and TRBJ2-1): GAGVSQSPSNKVTEKGKDVELRCDPISGHTALYWYRQSLGQGLEFLIYFQGNSAPDKSGLPSDRFSAERTGGSVSTLTIQRTQQEDSAVYLCASSLAGLAGMINEQFFGPGTRLTVL.

This clonotype was seen many times. This chain links TRBV6-5 with TRBJ1-1, with 7 nucleotides matching TRBD1. Germline trimming cut 2 bases from V and 3 bases from J; bases unmatched to any gene: 6. The CDR3 sequence is 15 residues long. CDR1 is MNHEY and CDR2 is SVGAGI in the germline V gene. The CDR3, as DNA: TGTGCCAGCAGTTACCGAAAGACAGGGCACACTGAAGCTTTCTTT. It translates to CASSYRKTGHTEAFF.

The rearrangement uses TRBV20-1 and TRBJ2-5; 10 bases map to TRBD2. V lost 0 bases and J lost 3; bases outside the gene matches: 13. This CDR3 region has 18 residues. Germline CDR1 and CDR2: DFQATT and SNEGSKA (reference sequence). CDR3 DNA sequence: TGCAGTGCTAGAGATCTTCTTTCCAGCGGGGGGGCGGAAGAGACCCAGTACTTC. It specifies CSARDLLSSGGAEETQYF.

The chain employs TRBV20-1 and TRBJ1-1; 9 bases map to TRBD1. J was trimmed by 6 bases and V by 3 bases; bases with no gene match: 8. CDR1 DFQATT and CDR2 SNEGSKA come from the germline V gene (reference sequence). This CDR3 has 14 amino acids. The CDR3 bases are TGCAGTGCTAGGGGCAGACAGGGGGGGGCTGAAGCTTTCTTT. Amino acid sequence: CSARGRQGGAEAFF.

In this sample, this clonotype turned up many times. The V call is TRBV5-6, the J call TRBJ2-2; D is unclear. V gave up 1 base and J gave up 2 bases, with 9 bases separating them. In germline, CDR1 is SGHDT, CDR2 YYEEEE. CDR3 length equals 15 residues. The CDR3 loop reads CASSLFAANTGELFF. CDR3 nucleotide sequence: TGTGCCAGCAGCTTGTTTGCGGCAAACACCGGGGAGCTGTTTTTT.

The chain employs TRBV18 and TRBJ1-4; D ambiguous. V dropped 7 bases and J dropped 0 bases, with 18 bases sitting between them. The CDR3 contains 17 residues. Per germline, CDR1 KGHSH and CDR2 LQKENI. The CDR3 here is CASLKGMTDPTNEKLFF. The CDR3 DNA reads as TGTGCCAGCTTAAAAGGGATGACGGATCCAACTAATGAAAAACTGTTTTTT.

In this sample, this clonotype turned up many times. The chain carries TRBV12-3 or TRBV12-4 and TRBJ2-3; TRBD2 matches at 10 bases. The CDR3 totals 16 residues. The junction had 9 bases not matched to a gene; V was cut back by 6 bases and J by 3 bases. CDR3 loop: CASSLQLAGLTDTQYF. Here the CDR3 DNA reads TGTGCCAGCAGCCTTCAACTAGCGGGACTGACAGATACGCAGTATTTT.

This clonotype was seen repeatedly, ten times or more. The chain employs TRBV20-1 and TRBJ2-3; 14 bases match TRBD2. The CDR3 consists of 18 residues. The V and J ends lost 3 bases and 3 bases, in that order; junction bases with no gene match: 11. Germline CDR1 reads DFQATT; CDR2 reads SNEGSKA (reference sequence). The DNA of the CDR3 is TGCAGTGCTAGTTTGGGACTAGCGGGAGCCCTCGGAACAGATACGCAGTATTTT. It codes for CSASLGLAGALGTDTQYF.

This rearrangement joins TRBV5-1 to TRBJ2-2; 11 nucleotides agree with TRBD2. V trimming: 4 bases; J trimming: 5 bases; junction bases outside the gene matches: 7. The length of the CDR3 is 16 residues. Germline lookup yields CDR1 SGHRS and CDR2 YFSETQ. The CDR3 here is CASSRAGTSGTGELFF. The CDR3 DNA reads as TGCGCCAGCAGCCGAGCCGGGACTAGCGGTACCGGGGAGCTGTTTTTT.

Ten or more counts support this clonotype. The chain carries TRBV20-1 and TRBJ2-7; no firm D call. V was shortened by 4 bases and J by 0 bases, with 13 bases between the two germline ends. The CDR3 has 14 amino acids. The germline gives CDR1 DFQATT, CDR2 SNEGSKA (reference sequence). CDR3 amino acids: CSAIRQSSSYEQYF. DNA of the CDR3: TGCAGTGCTATAAGGCAGTCGAGCTCCTACGAGCAGTACTTC.

In this sample, this clonotype turned up a few times. The V call is TRBV5-6, the J call TRBJ2-4; D uncertain. Trimming removed 3 bases from V and 6 bases from J, with 16 bases in between. Germline CDR1 SGHDT, CDR2 YYEEEE. The CDR3 length is 15 residues. The CDR3 is CASSWEGPLGNIQYF. For the CDR3, the DNA is TGTGCCAGCAGCTGGGAAGGACCTTTGGGAAACATTCAGTACTTC.

V and J are TRBV3-1 and TRBJ2-1; 8 bases fit TRBD2. Trimming cost V 1 base and J 7 bases; bases outside gene matches: 9. The CDR3 runs to 16 residues. Germline V gene lookup returns CDR1 LGHDT and CDR2 YNNKEL (reference sequence). CDR3 sequence reads: CASSQVAAGVWNEQFF. The CDR3 region has the DNA TGTGCCAGCAGCCAAGTTGCAGCGGGGGTTTGGAATGAGCAGTTCTTC.

This clonotype was observed at least ten times. This chain links TRBV12-3 or TRBV12-4 with TRBJ1-4, with D hard to call. The CDR3 has 12 amino acids. Deletions cut 6 bases from V and 10 bases from J, with 12 bases between. The CDR3 DNA reads as TGTGCCAGCAGCAACCTGCCGGTAAAACTGTTTTTT. This encodes CASSNLPVKLFF.